These T cell receptor beta chains were read from a single sample in a study of T cells in tumors after PD-1 blockade. Some clones are missing from TCRdb's copy, which holds only in-frame ones; the method was immunoSEQ multiplex PCR. The sample yields about 14,000 clones, about 67% seen once. Sample: tumor tissue, taken after anti-PD-1 treatment. These receptors were obtained from a human donor with cutaneous squamous cell carcinoma. Each CDR3 is given with its conserved first and last residue. The D gene is left open where the match is weak. A row's size may be missing; if present it is once, few, many or a size class.

d_gene	j_gene	abundance	v_gene	CDR3nt	CDR3aa
.	TRBJ2-2	.	TRBV4-1	TGCGCCAGCAGCGAAACCACGGCCCGGCCACTTTTTAACGGGGAGCTGTTTTTT	CASSETTARPLFNGELFF
.	TRBJ1-2	.	TRBV6-6	TGTGCCAGCAGACCAAGGACCTGGGGCTACACCTTC	CASRPRTWGYTF
.	TRBJ1-1	.	TRBV5-4	TGTGCCAGCAGCTTGAGGGGCGACACTGAAGCTTTCTTT	CASSLRGDTEAFF
TRBD2	TRBJ2-7	.	TRBV6-5	TGTGCCAGCGGAGGGACTAGCCTCGAGCAGTACTTC	CASGGTSLEQYF
TRBD1	TRBJ1-2	.	TRBV25-1	TGTGCCAGCAGTGGAACCGGGACAGGGTGGAGGGTCTATGGCTACACCTTC	CASSGTGTGWRVYGYTF
.	TRBJ2-2	.	TRBV9	TGTGCCAGCAGCGCTGCCGGGACCCTCACCGGGGAGCTGTTTTTT	CASSAAGTLTGELFF
.	TRBJ2-2	.	TRBV7-9	TGTGCCAGCAGCTCCATCCCCGGGGAGCTGTTTTTT	CASSSIPGELFF
TRBD1	TRBJ1-4	.	TRBV27	TGTGCCAGCAGTTCTCAGGGGGGTCCTGAAAAACTGTTTTTT	CASSSQGGPEKLFF
.	TRBJ2-7	.	TRBV29-1	TGCAGCGTTGAAGATCACGTGGAATCGGGGCAGTACTTC	CSVEDHVESGQYF
.	TRBJ1-1	.	TRBV10-3	TGTGCCATCAGTTCTAGGGGCACTGAAGCTTTCTTT	CAISSRGTEAFF
.	TRBJ2-7	.	TRBV7-6	TGTGCCAGCAGCTTAGGGACCGACGGGGCTTCCTACGAGCAGTACTTC	CASSLGTDGASYEQYF
TRBD1	TRBJ1-3	.	TRBV19	TGTGCCAGTACGACAGGGGGGTCCTCCTCTGGAAACACCATATATTTT	CASTTGGSSSGNTIYF
TRBD1	TRBJ1-1	.	TRBV19	TGTGCCAGTAGTATAGGTTACAGGGGGCGACGGACTGAAGCTTTCTTT	CASSIGYRGRRTEAFF
.	TRBJ2-3	.	TRBV6-5	TGTGCCAGCAGTCCGGGACCATACACAGATACGCAGTATTTT	CASSPGPYTDTQYF
.	TRBJ1-1	few	TRBV27	TGTGCCAGCGGGGATACGGGACAAATTAGGACTGAAGCTTTCTTT	CASGDTGQIRTEAFF
.	TRBJ1-2	few	TRBV28	TGTGCCATCAACCCACCGGGTTCTAGACTCGGCTACACCTTC	CAINPPGSRLGYTF
TRBD1	TRBJ1-5	.	TRBV15	TGTGCCACCAGCAGGATAGGACAGGGTACAGGTCAGCCCCAGCATTTT	CATSRIGQGTGQPQHF
.	TRBJ2-7	.	TRBV7-9	TGTGCCAGCAGCTTCACTCTGGACGAGCAGTACTTC	CASSFTLDEQYF
TRBD2	TRBJ2-3	few	TRBV6-5	TGTGCCAGCAGTTATAAGTCGGCGGGAGTTACAGATACGCAGTATTTT	CASSYKSAGVTDTQYF
.	TRBJ2-4	.	TRBV18	TGTGCCAGCTCACCAACGATCGGAGGCCTGGGGGCCAAAAACATTCAGTACTTC	CASSPTIGGLGAKNIQYF
.	TRBJ1-4	.	TRBV9	TGTGCCAGCAGCCCCAGAGGGGTTTGGACGGAAAAACTGTTTTTT	CASSPRGVWTEKLFF
.	TRBJ2-1	few	TRBV6-2/TRBV6-3	TGTGCCAGCAGTTACGGTGGGAGGTTATCCTACAATGAGCAGTTCTTC	CASSYGGRLSYNEQFF
.	TRBJ2-1	.	TRBV28	TGTGCCAGCAGTCCTTACAATGAGCAGTTCTTC	CASSPYNEQFF
TRBD1	TRBJ1-1	.	TRBV2	TGTGCCAGCAGTGAAGGGACAGGAACCAAGGGTTTCTTT	CASSEGTGTKGFF
TRBD1	TRBJ1-5	.	TRBV30	TGTGCCTGGAGTAGACAGGGTCTATCAGATCAGCCCCAGCATTTT	CAWSRQGLSDQPQHF
.	TRBJ2-1	.	TRBV21-1	TGTGCCAGCAGCAGAGCGGAGGTTGTTGAGCAGTTCTTC	CASSRAEVVEQFF
TRBD2	TRBJ2-7	.	TRBV6-6	TGTGCCAGCAGTCCCCGGACTAGCGGCAATGTTGAGCAGTACTTC	CASSPRTSGNVEQYF
.	TRBJ2-5	.	TRBV7-2	TGTGCCAGCAGCTTAGCAGGGAGGAGGGAGACCCAGTACTTC	CASSLAGRRETQYF
TRBD1	TRBJ1-2	few	TRBV6-5	TGTGCCAGCAGTTCTGACAGGGGGATCTATGGCTACACCTTC	CASSSDRGIYGYTF
.	TRBJ2-2	.	TRBV15	TGTGCCACCAGCAGAGATGTGGGTGGCGGGGAGCTGTTTTTT	CATSRDVGGGELFF
TRBD2	TRBJ2-1	once	TRBV3-1/TRBV3-2	TGTGCCAGCAGCCAAGAGAGGCTAGCGGGTTACAATGAGCAGTTCTTC	CASSQERLAGYNEQFF
TRBD1	TRBJ1-2	.	TRBV18	TGTGCCAGCTCCCCCGGACAGGGCAACTATGGCTACACCTTC	CASSPGQGNYGYTF
.	TRBJ2-5	once	TRBV14	TGTGCCAGCAGTCTCGGGCCATTAGAGACCCAGTACTTC	CASSLGPLETQYF
.	TRBJ1-2	.	TRBV7-9	TGTGCCAGCAGCTTAGAAGTGGGCCAAGTCTATGGCTACACCTTC	CASSLEVGQVYGYTF
.	TRBJ1-6	.	TRBV2	TGTGCCAGACAAGTACCGGGACAACGTAATTCACCCCTCCACTTT	CARQVPGQRNSPLHF
.	TRBJ1-4	.	TRBV28	TGTGCCAGCACCTCAGGCAGTAATGAAAAACTGTTTTTT	CASTSGSNEKLFF
TRBD2	TRBJ2-7	medium-sized	TRBV20-1	TGCAGTGCTAGTAACCCAGCGGGAGGACCGGACGAGCAGTACTTC	CSASNPAGGPDEQYF
.	TRBJ1-2	.	TRBV2	TGTGCCAGCAGTGAACGGCAGGGCGTGGGCTATGGCTACACCTTC	CASSERQGVGYGYTF
.	TRBJ2-4	.	TRBV19	TGTGCCAGTAGCGCCGGGAATATAGGGATCGGGGGCCAGTACTTC	CASSAGNIGIGGQYF
TRBD1	TRBJ2-5	once	TRBV25-1	TGTGCCAGCAGTGAAAGGGGGCACCAAGAGACCCAGTACTTC	CASSERGHQETQYF